This T cell receptor beta chain comes out of a study of early T cells in non-severe SARS-CoV-2 infection. In the study overall: Sequencing was performed on bulk RNA from unsorted whole blood, leaving chains unpaired. Whole-study findings and limits: Anti-spike CD8 responses were favored by VDJdb matching, which missed private and CD4 specificities.

Attachment of unique molecular identifiers was made to individual cDNA molecules. MiXCR, run by TCRdb on the 5' RACE reads, gives a single entry per CDR3 protein. This table has more than 85,000 distinct CDR3 sequences, around 12% appearing once. Germline V CDR1 and CDR2: DFQATT, SNEGSKA (reference sequence). The CDR3 extends over 14 amino acids. V gave up 1 base and J gave up 8 bases, with 15 bases separating them. Regarding this clonotype: Its target is unknown.

The chain combines TRBV20-1 with TRBJ2-1; TRBD2 is a possible D gene (5 bases). The specimen was whole blood, collected at baseline. This sequence originates from an adult who was a healthcare worker with PCR-confirmed SARS-CoV-2 infection or an uninfected control (not recorded which). The CDR3 bases are TGCAGTGCTAGAGCCGGAACTAGGTTTGATGAGCAGTTCTTC. Its translation is CSARAGTRFDEQFF.